This TCR beta chain was captured in a study of T cells in Graves' hyperthyroidism and ophthalmopathy (dated by TCRdb to about 2019). Looking at the study overall: Peripheral blood samples were taken at initial diagnosis, before any treatment was given. TCR V-J signatures able to tell the groups apart were searched for in a discovery cohort of some 97 patients, of whom 40 to 45 had Graves' ophthalmopathy and under 65 had stable Graves' hyperthyroidism. According to the paper, TCR Vbeta CDR3 sequencing was carried out on around 140 peripheral blood samples, which came from around 43 ophthalmopathy, about 75 hyperthyroidism and approximately 17 progressor patients. The roughly 99 discovery patients were divided at random into training and test sets in a 7:3 ratio. In addition, the study compared T-cell repertoires in thyroid tissue and in blood from several Graves' hyperthyroidism patients. Prospective prediction of ophthalmopathy was tested in an independent validation cohort of about 19 hyperthyroidism patients and 17 patients who later progressed to ophthalmopathy. After blood sampling, hyperthyroidism patients were treated with methimazole at a starting dose of 30 mg daily, and ophthalmopathy patients were treated with high-dose intravenous methylprednisolone.

At the junction V is shortened by 3 bases and J by 2 bases, with 8 bases in between. Including the terminal cysteine and phenylalanine, the CDR3 comprises 14 residues. Here the CDR3 DNA is all that survives: 42 bases in frame from base 1. Via the germline V gene (reference sequence), CDR1 is LNHDA and CDR2 SQIVND. The TCR beta CDR3 regions were amplified from the RNA transcripts. The TCR CDR3 was subjected to a first round of RT-PCR using the HTBI primer set and the Qiagen OneStep RT-PCR kit. Libraries were constructed in a second round of multiplex PCR, after which size selection and purification were carried out. Libraries were sequenced paired-end with 100 bp reads on an Illumina HiSeq2000. In the paper's pipeline: Raw data were processed with SOAPnuke, discarding reads with adapters, uncalled bases, mean Phred below 15, or no exact constant-primer or identifier match. COPE v1.2.5 was used to merge high-quality paired reads, and clonotypes were defined as unique nucleotide sequences. Clonotypes were aligned to IMGT TRBV, TRBD and TRBJ reference segments using MiTCR v1.1. Analysis was restricted to V-J combinations with a frequency above 0.0001, which covered 99% to 99.2% of repertoires. The TCS score was defined as the ratio of F50 (clonal expansion) to E x V (chaos), calculated using BLOSUM62-based TCRdist between CDR3 peptides within each V-J. Welch's t-statistics and random forest reduced just over 500 V-J features to 10 to 15, which were used in a naive Bayes classifier (R e1071). The similarity between thyroid and blood repertoires was quantified using the Morisita-Horn index. TCRdb reanalyzed the raw reads on its own, using fastp at Q25 for trimming and MiXCR for clone calling, and kept in-frame beta chains. Rows are unified per CDR3 protein, each entry keeping the most common DNA and genes. The authors' filters were not applied to this entry. This sample lists just under 750,000 distinct CDR3 sequences; around a third were detected once. The leading ten clones occupy around 32% of the sample.

Overall results and qualifications from the work: Most expanded thyroid clonotypes (frequency above 0.001) were also found in blood, which suggests that blood repertoires may mirror thyroid immune responses. No statistical method was used to set the sample size in advance, and investigators knew the group allocation. In validation, the model predicted progression to ophthalmopathy with over 65% sensitivity and about 73% specificity, a median of roughly seven months before onset. A 13 V-J signature model separated ophthalmopathy from stable hyperthyroidism, with roughly 88% sensitivity and about 81% specificity in cross-validation and 80%/75% in testing.

Graves' hyperthyroidism was defined as stable when no progression to ophthalmopathy occurred over 18 months of follow-up. Hyperthyroidism patients were newly diagnosed, with disease duration under 2 months, and aged 18 to 65 years. The study excluded patients with uncontrolled infections, other autoimmune diseases, pregnancy or lactation. Diagnoses were based on clinical symptoms, serum thyroxine and TRAb, thyroid ultrasound and orbital computed tomography. Ficoll-Paque density gradient centrifugation was used to isolate PBMCs from around 10 ml of fresh peripheral blood. Total RNA was extracted with Trizol reagent, and quality was checked on an Agilent 2100 Bioanalyzer. This clonotype appeared a few times. It has no known antigen specificity. No much larger clone exists at a distance of one base, and base qualities are not known.

Sequenced material: blood. This clonotype originated in a woman between 35 and 50 years old with Graves' hyperthyroidism. This chain joins TRBV19 to TRBJ1-3; TRBD1 is a weak D gene call, 5 bases matching. The CDR3 here reads CASSMGGAGNTIYF. The bases read TGTGCCAGTAGTATGGGGGGGGCTGGAAACACCATATATTTT.